This entry describes one TCR beta chain. This clone has only a few counts. Its antigen is currently not known. Base quality data are lacking; no much larger clone is found one base away. The CDR3 spans 16 residues, from the cysteine through the phenylalanine. The CDR3 DNA has 48 bases and is translated from base 1. V gives up 4 bases and J gives up 2 bases, and the segment between their germline ends measures 18 bases. Taken from the germline V gene, the CDR1 and CDR2 loops are SGHTA and FQGNSA. The data originate from a study of CD8+ T cells in alopecia areata (dated by TCRdb to the late 2010s). Regarding the complete study: The treated patients took part in an open-label pilot trial in which moderate-to-severe alopecia areata was treated with oral tofacitinib at 5 to 10 mg twice daily. Amplification of TCRbeta CDR3 regions was done by immunoSEQ multiplex PCR using 35 Vbeta forward primers and 13 Jbeta reverse primers. Tofacitinib-treated patients had biopsies at baseline and at 4 and 24 weeks of treatment, with a later scalp biopsy in several patients. RNA was extracted with the PAXgene miRNA kit for fixed scalp, the miRNeasy kit for PBMCs, and the RNeasy kit for mouse skin. Human TCRbeta sequencing covered scalp tissue and sorted CD4+ and CD8+ peripheral blood T cells from patchy and totalis/universalis alopecia areata patients and healthy controls. Scalp clonality was compared among normal scalp (n=4), patchy alopecia areata scalp (n=8), and alopecia totalis/universalis scalp (n=8). Tofacitinib was administered for 6 to 18 months, and 6 months of follow-up off drug were then conducted to assess delayed response and recurrence. To study T cell clonal expansion in alopecia areata, the researchers applied high-throughput TCRbeta sequencing to both the C3H/HeJ mouse model and human patients. Study-wide findings and limitations: Shared TCR sequences between patients were less evident than in mice, which may be partly attributable to HLA diversity in the patient population. Lesional scalp, especially in alopecia totalis/universalis, showed higher clonality and more expanded CD8+ clones than normal scalp, suggesting antigenic drive. Unlike mouse skin, which is dominated by gammadelta T cells, normal human skin has resident alphabeta T cells that are also sequenced, and this complicates analysis of the scalp TCR repertoire.

The library was built by means of the immunoSEQ multiplex PCR assay. To provide template for TCR sequencing, every sample had RNA extracted and reverse transcribed into cDNA. SuperScript III was used to make first-strand cDNA, primed with a 2:1 mix of oligo-dT and random hexamers. A synthetic immune receptor repertoire was used to assess amplification bias, and residual bias was removed computationally. The published analysis was carried out like this. Raw reads were preprocessed for error removal, and CDR3 was defined according to IMGT conventions as running from the conserved cysteine to phenylalanine. Clonality was computed by normalizing Shannon entropy by log2 of the number of productive unique TCRs and subtracting the result from 1. Whether scalp clones were CD4 or CD8 was inferred by matching scalp TCRbeta sequences against CD4 and CD8 repertoires sorted from blood. In TCRdb, the immuneACCESS table is reduced to in-frame sequences with V and J assigned. These tables do not hold every clone; where another copy was compared, an unresolved V gene accounts for under half, and the others remain unexplained. The DNA was the basis for D and trimming; V, J and clone size are from that table. A total of 120,000 or so clones appear in this sample, roughly 54% of them only once. 4.5% to 5.5% of the sample is taken by the ten largest.

Taken with the paper, the label for time point translates to: baseline before oral tofacitinib. From alopecia areata patients, peripheral blood was collected along with lesional scalp punch biopsies. PBMCs were isolated by density centrifugation and stained for CD3, CD4 and CD8, and CD4+ and CD8+ T cells were sorted on a FACSAria. This chain joins TRBV7-2 to TRBJ2-7, with a tentative D gene TRBD2 over 5 matching bases. This receptor was obtained from a human donor with alopecia areata. This specimen consisted of CD4+ T cells sorted from blood, obtained at week 0. The CDR3 region reads CASSSGYSGITYEQYF. The DNA sequence follows: TGTGCCAGCAGCTCTGGCTACTCCGGGATTACCTACGAGCAGTACTTC.